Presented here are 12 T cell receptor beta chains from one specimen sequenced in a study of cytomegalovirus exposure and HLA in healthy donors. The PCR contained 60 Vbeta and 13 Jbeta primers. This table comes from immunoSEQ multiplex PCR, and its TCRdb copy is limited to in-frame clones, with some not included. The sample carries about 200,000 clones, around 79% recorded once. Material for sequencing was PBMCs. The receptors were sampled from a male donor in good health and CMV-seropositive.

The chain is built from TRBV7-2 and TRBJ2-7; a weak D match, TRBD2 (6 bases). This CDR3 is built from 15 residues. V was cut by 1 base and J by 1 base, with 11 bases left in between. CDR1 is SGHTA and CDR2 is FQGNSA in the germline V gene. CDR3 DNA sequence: TGTGCCAGCAGCTTAGATGCGGGGAGTTCCTACGAGCAGTACTTC. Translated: CASSLDAGSSYEQYF.

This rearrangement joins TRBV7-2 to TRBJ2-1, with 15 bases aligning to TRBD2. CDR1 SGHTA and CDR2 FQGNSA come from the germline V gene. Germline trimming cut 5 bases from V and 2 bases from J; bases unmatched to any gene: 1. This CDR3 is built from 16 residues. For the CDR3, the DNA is TGTGCCAGCAGCGGGACTAGCGGGGGGCCCTACAATGAGCAGTTCTTC. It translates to CASSGTSGGPYNEQFF.

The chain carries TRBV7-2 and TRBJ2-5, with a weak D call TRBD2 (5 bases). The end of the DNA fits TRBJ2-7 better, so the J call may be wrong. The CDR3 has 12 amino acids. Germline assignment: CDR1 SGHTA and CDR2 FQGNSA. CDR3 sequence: CASSLWEYEQYF. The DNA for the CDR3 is TGTGCCAGCAGCTTATGGGAGTACGAGCAGTACTTC.

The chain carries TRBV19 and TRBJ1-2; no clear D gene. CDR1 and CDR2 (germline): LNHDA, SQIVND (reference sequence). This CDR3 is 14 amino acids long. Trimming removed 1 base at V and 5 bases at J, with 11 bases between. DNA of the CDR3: TGTGCCAGTAGTATAGGTGGGCACGAGTATGGCTACACCTTC. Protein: CASSIGGHEYGYTF. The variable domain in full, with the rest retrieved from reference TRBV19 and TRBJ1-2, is DGGITQSPKYLFRKEGQNVTLSCEQNLNHDAMYWYRQDPGQGLRLIYYSQIVNDFQKGDIAEGYSVSREKKESFPLTVTSAQKNPTAFYLCASSIGGHEYGYTFGSGTRLTVV.

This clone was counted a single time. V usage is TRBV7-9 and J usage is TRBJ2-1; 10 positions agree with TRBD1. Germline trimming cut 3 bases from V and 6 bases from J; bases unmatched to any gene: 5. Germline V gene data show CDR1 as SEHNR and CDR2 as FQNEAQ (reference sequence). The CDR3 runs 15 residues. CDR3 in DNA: TGTGCCAGCAGCTTGGGACAGGGGTCCGCCAATGAGCAGTTCTTC. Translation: CASSLGQGSANEQFF.

In nucleotides, the CDR3 is TGTGCCAGCAGCCCCGGGACTGGGGGTGAGGAGCAGTACTTC. Translating gives CASSPGTGGEEQYF. The chain employs TRBV7-3 and TRBJ2-7; a possible D gene is TRBD2 (6 bases). The germline V and J ends were trimmed by 5 bases and 7 bases, with 18 bases remaining between them. The CDR3 totals 14 residues. Germline assignment: CDR1 SGHTA and CDR2 FQGTGA.

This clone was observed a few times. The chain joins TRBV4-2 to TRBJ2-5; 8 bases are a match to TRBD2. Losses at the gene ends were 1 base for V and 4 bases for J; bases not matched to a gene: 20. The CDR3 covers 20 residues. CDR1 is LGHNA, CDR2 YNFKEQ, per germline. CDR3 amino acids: CASSQGPTGGGRVIGETQYF. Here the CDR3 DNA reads TGTGCCAGCAGCCAAGGCCCTACCGGGGGGGGGCGAGTCATAGGAGAGACCCAGTACTTC.

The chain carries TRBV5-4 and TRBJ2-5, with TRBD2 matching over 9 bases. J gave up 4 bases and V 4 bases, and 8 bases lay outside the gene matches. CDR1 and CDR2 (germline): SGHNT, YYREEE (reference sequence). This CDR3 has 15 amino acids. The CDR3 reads CASSQDGGGGETQYF. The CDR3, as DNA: TGTGCCAGCAGCCAGGACGGCGGGGGGGGAGAGACCCAGTACTTC.

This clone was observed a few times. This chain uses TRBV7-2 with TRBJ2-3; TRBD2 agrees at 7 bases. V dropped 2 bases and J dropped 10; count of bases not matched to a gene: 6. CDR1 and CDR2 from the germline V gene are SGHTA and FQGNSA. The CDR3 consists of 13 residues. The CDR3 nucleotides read TGTGCCAGCAGCTTACTAGCGGCTGCTGCGCAGTATTTT. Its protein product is CASSLLAAAAQYF.

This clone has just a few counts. CDR3 amino acids: CASSEGLLADHYEQYF. The DNA of the CDR3 is TGTGCCAGCAGCGAAGGTTTGCTAGCGGACCACTACGAGCAGTACTTC. V is TRBV7-6 and J is TRBJ2-7; 7 positions agree with TRBD2. The germline CDR1 and CDR2 sequences are SGHVS and FNYEAQ. The CDR3 sequence is 16 residues long. V lost 5 bases to trimming and J lost 3 bases; unmatched junction nucleotides: 13.

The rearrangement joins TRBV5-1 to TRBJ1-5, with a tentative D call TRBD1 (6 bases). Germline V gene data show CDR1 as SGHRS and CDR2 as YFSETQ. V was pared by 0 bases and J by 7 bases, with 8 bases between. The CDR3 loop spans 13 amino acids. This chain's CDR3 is CASSLEGGQPQHF. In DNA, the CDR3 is TGCGCCAGCAGCTTGGAGGGGGGGCAGCCCCAGCATTTT. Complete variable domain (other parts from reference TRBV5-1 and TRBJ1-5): KAGVTQTPRYLIKTRGQQVTLSCSPISGHRSVSWYQQTPGQGLQFLFEYFSETQRNKGNFPGRFSGRQFSNSRSEMNVSTLELGDSALYLCASSLEGGQPQHFGDGTRLSIL.

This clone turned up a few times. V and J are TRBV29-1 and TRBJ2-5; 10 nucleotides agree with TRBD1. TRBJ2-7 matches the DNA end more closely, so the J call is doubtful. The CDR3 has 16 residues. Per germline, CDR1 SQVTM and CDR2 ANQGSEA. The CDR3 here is CSVEDVFGTGAYEQYF. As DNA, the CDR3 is TGCAGCGTTGAAGATGTTTTTGGGACAGGGGCCTACGAGCAGTACTTC.